The clone carrying this T cell receptor (beta chain) has only a few counts. Stated time point: 2015-2016 season, 7 days after influenza vaccination. The data derive from a study of follicular helper T cells after annual influenza vaccination. CDR1 and CDR2 from the germline V gene are SGHAT and FQNNGV. The CDR3 has 15 amino acids. V shed 5 bases, J shed 2 bases, and the junction held 2 bases outside the gene matches. Measured with immunoSEQ multiplex PCR; TCRdb has only the in-frame clones, and not every one. The sample has around 11,000 clones, approximately 80% seen once. This rearrangement joins TRBV11-2 to TRBJ1-3, with 11 bases fitting TRBD1. This clonotype originated in an adult who received the influenza vaccine. The specimen comprised CXCR5+ CD38- circulating T follicular helper cells from blood, sampled 7 days after influenza vaccination. This sample's subset: circulating Tfh, non-naive CD4+CXCR5+PD-1+ (ICOS+CD38+ or ICOS-CD38-). As DNA, the CDR3 is TGTGCCAGCAGCGGACAGGGGGCAGCTGGAAACACCATATATTTT. This sequence encodes CASSGQGAAGNTIYF.